The 24 T cell receptor beta chains below come from one sample, sequenced in a study of blood T cell repertoires in COVID-19. Produced via immunoSEQ multiplex PCR; TCRdb's table is partial and in-frame only. Of tens of thousands of clones listed, nearly 90% are singletons. Specimen: peripheral blood. The receptors come from a man older than 75 with active or convalescent COVID-19.

The rearrangement links TRBV27 to TRBJ1-5, with D tentatively TRBD1 (5 bases). Germline CDR1 is MNHEY and CDR2 is SMNVEV (reference sequence). Trimming pared 3 bases from V and 7 bases from J, leaving 13 bases between. CDR3 length: 14 amino acids. CDR3 residues: CASSLVQGYQPQHF. CDR3 nucleotides: TGTGCCAGCAGTTTGGTCCAGGGATACCAGCCCCAGCATTTT.

The V and J genes are TRBV28 and TRBJ2-3, with 9 positions matching TRBD1. J lost 1 base, V lost 6 bases, and 5 bases had no gene match. CDR3 length: 15 amino acids. Germline CDR1 MDHEN, CDR2 SYDVKM. The CDR3 bases are TGTGCCAGCAGGAACAGGGGGCTTGGCACAGATACGCAGTATTTT. It translates to CASRNRGLGTDTQYF.

The chain recombines TRBV18 with TRBJ2-7, with TRBD1 identical over 7 bases. The germline gives CDR1 KGHSH, CDR2 LQKENI. V lost 2 bases and J lost 5; bases outside the gene matches: 12. The CDR3 is 16 residues long. This CDR3 is CASSPVTGPGTNEQYF. Here the CDR3 DNA reads TGTGCCAGCTCACCAGTGACAGGGCCTGGAACCAACGAGCAGTACTTC.

This chain links TRBV28 with TRBJ2-5; D gene unclear. Germline V lookup: CDR1 MDHEN, CDR2 SYDVKM. Trimming removed 3 bases at V and 4 bases at J, with 3 bases between. The CDR3 runs 11 residues. The CDR3 DNA is TGTGCCAGCAGTTTTCGAGAGACCCAGTACTTC. It is translated as CASSFRETQYF.

This chain joins TRBV19 and TRBJ1-5, with TRBD1 identical over 7 bases. Germline CDR1 reads LNHDA; CDR2 reads SQIVND (reference sequence). The V and J ends lost 5 bases and 6 bases, in that order; junction bases with no gene match: 10. CDR3 length equals 15 residues. The CDR3 spells CASSLTGSGFQPQHF. The CDR3 DNA is TGTGCCAGTAGTCTGACAGGGTCGGGGTTTCAGCCCCAGCATTTT.

This clone was found a few times. The genes are TRBV7-9 and TRBJ1-1, with 7 bases fitting TRBD1. The CDR3 extends over 17 amino acids. Per germline, CDR1 SEHNR and CDR2 FQNEAQ (reference sequence). V lost 3 bases, J lost 0 bases, and 10 bases stayed unmatched. The CDR3 coding sequence is TGTGCCAGCAGCTTGCCGCCGGGACAGCAAATGAACACTGAAGCTTTCTTT. Translation gives CASSLPPGQQMNTEAFF.

The genes are TRBV5-4 and TRBJ1-1; TRBD1 matches 7 bases. There are 14 residues in the CDR3. Per germline, CDR1 SGHNT and CDR2 YYREEE (reference sequence). V shed 6 bases and J 3 bases; nucleotides not matched to a gene: 8. Written as DNA, the CDR3 is TGTGCCAGCACCCCAGGGGGAAGAGACACTGAAGCTTTCTTT. Translated: CASTPGGRDTEAFF.

The rearrangement links TRBV5-5 to TRBJ2-6, with 7 bases fitting TRBD2. Per the germline V gene, CDR1 is SGHKS and CDR2 is YYEKEE (reference sequence). CDR3 size: 17 residues. The junction had 6 bases not matched to a gene; V was cut back by 1 base and J by 2 bases. CDR3 DNA: TGTGCCAGCAGCTTGTCTAGCCGGGGGGCTGGGGCCAACGTCCTGACTTTC. It is translated as CASSLSSRGAGANVLTF. The entire variable domain, with the rest obtained from reference TRBV5-5 and TRBJ2-6, is as follows: DAGVTQSPTHLIKTRGQQVTLRCSPISGHKSVSWYQQVLGQGPQFIFQYYEKEERGRGNFPDRFSARQFPNYSSELNVNALLLGDSALYLCASSLSSRGAGANVLTFGAGSRLTVL.

This clone was detected once. The J gene is TRBJ1-6, the V gene TRBV5-1; tentative D call: TRBD1 (6 bases). Trimming removed 4 bases from V and 10 bases from J, with 15 bases in between. Germline values: CDR1 SGHRS, CDR2 YFSETQ. The CDR3 is 14 amino acids. CDR3 in DNA: TGCGCCAGCAGCGAGCGGCGGACAGCCTCACCCCTCCACTTT. Amino acid sequence: CASSERRTASPLHF.

This clone was seen once. This chain connects TRBV6-6 to TRBJ2-1; D perhaps matches TRBD2 (6 bases). Looked up from germline, CDR1 is MNHNY and CDR2 is SVGAGI (reference sequence). CDR3 size: 14 residues. The germline V and J ends were trimmed by 2 bases and 9 bases, with 14 bases remaining between them. The CDR3 bases are TGTGCCAGCAGTTACGGGATTGGAGGGTTTGAGCAGTTCTTC. It specifies CASSYGIGGFEQFF.

V gene TRBV6-4 combines with J gene TRBJ2-1; no reliable D call. Germline V gene sequence: CDR1 MRHNA, CDR2 SNTAGT. The CDR3 totals 11 residues. Between the trimmed V and J ends, which lost 6 bases and 5 bases, there was a span of 5 bases. The CDR3 sequence is CASRENNEQFF. CDR3 in DNA: TGTGCCAGCAGAGAGAACAATGAGCAGTTCTTC.

This chain links TRBV10-3 with TRBJ2-7, with TRBD2 identical over 7 bases. This CDR3 is 15 amino acids long. Looked up from germline, CDR1 is ENHRY and CDR2 is SYGVKD. Trimming at V came to 1 base and at J to 2 bases, leaving 5 bases not matched to a gene. The CDR3 nucleotides read TGTGCCATCAGTGAGTTGGGGGGGAGCGCCTACGAGCAGTACTTC. It codes for CAISELGGSAYEQYF.

The genes are TRBV5-1 and TRBJ1-2; no firm D call. The length of the CDR3 is 13 residues. Germline assignment: CDR1 SGHRS and CDR2 YFSETQ. Trimming cost V 0 bases and J 2 bases, with 5 bases left between them. The CDR3 region has the DNA TGCGCCAGCAGCTTGGACAGCAACTATGGCTACACCTTC. Protein product: CASSLDSNYGYTF.

The genes are TRBV11-2 and TRBJ2-7, with D possibly TRBD2 on 5 matching bases. Germline V gives CDR1 SGHAT, CDR2 FQNNGV. V was cut by 1 base and J by 3 bases, with 7 bases left in between. This CDR3 comprises 13 residues. The CDR3 protein is CASSLGGVYEQYF. CDR3 coding DNA: TGTGCCAGCAGCTTAGGGGGAGTCTACGAGCAGTACTTC.

V and J are TRBV6-1 and TRBJ1-4; 7 bases line up with TRBD1. V dropped 1 base and J dropped 7; count of bases not matched to a gene: 3. CDR1 is MNHNS, CDR2 SASEGT, per germline. This CDR3 region has 14 residues. The CDR3 DNA sequence: TGTGCCAGCAGTGAAGGGACAGGAATTGAAAAACTGTTTTTT. Residues: CASSEGTGIEKLFF.

The chain is built from TRBV5-4 and TRBJ1-2; 8 nucleotides agree with TRBD1. J gave up 8 bases and V 6 bases, and 15 bases lay outside the gene matches. Germline assignment: CDR1 SGHNT and CDR2 YYREEE (reference sequence). The CDR3 totals 15 residues. The CDR3 region is CASIRSTGGIQGYTF. The CDR3 DNA is TGTGCCAGCATCCGATCCACAGGGGGAATTCAGGGCTACACCTTC.

CDR3 amino acids: CASYLDSEINLHF. The CDR3 nucleotides are TGTGCCAGCTATTTGGACAGTGAGATCAATCTCCACTTT. The chain employs TRBV2 and TRBJ1-6, with D possibly being TRBD1 (6 bases). CDR1 is SNHLY and CDR2 is FYNNEI in the germline V gene. The CDR3 runs 13 residues. Trimming stripped 8 bases from V and 16 bases from J, with 21 bases between.

The chain employs TRBV7-9 and TRBJ2-1; 7 bases line up with TRBD1. This CDR3 has 15 amino acids. From germline, CDR1 is SEHNR and CDR2 FQNEAQ (reference sequence). V gave up 6 bases and J gave up 1 base; unmatched junction bases: 6. Written as DNA, the CDR3 is TGTGCCAGCAGACACCGCAGGGGGTCCTACAATGAGCAGTTCTTC. This sequence encodes CASRHRRGSYNEQFF.

V is TRBV7-2 and J is TRBJ2-3; D is perhaps TRBD2 (6 bases). The CDR3 totals 15 residues. Per germline, CDR1 SGHTA and CDR2 FQGNSA. V was shortened by 1 base and J by 2 bases, with 10 bases between the two germline ends. The chain's CDR3 is CASSLGGDLTDTQYF. For the CDR3, the DNA is TGTGCCAGCAGCTTAGGGGGGGACCTCACAGATACGCAGTATTTT.

This clone was seen once. The chain couples TRBV7-6 to TRBJ2-7, with TRBD1 identical over 11 bases. The CDR3 consists of 17 residues. The junction had 5 bases not matched to a gene; V was cut back by 1 base and J by 0 bases. The germline gives CDR1 SGHVS, CDR2 FNYEAQ. CDR3 amino acids: CASSLGTGGRSSYEQYF. CDR3 nucleotides: TGTGCCAGCAGCTTAGGGACAGGGGGCCGTAGCTCCTACGAGCAGTACTTC. Together with reference TRBV7-6 and TRBJ2-7, the CDR3 gives the full variable domain: GAGVSQSPRYKVTKRGQDVALRCDPISGHVSLYWYRQALGQGPEFLTYFNYEAQQDKSGLPNDRFSAERPEGSISTLTIQRTEQRDSAMYRCASSLGTGGRSSYEQYFGPGTRLTVT.

This clone has just a few counts. This rearrangement joins TRBV6-5 to TRBJ2-1, with TRBD1 matching over 8 bases. The junction had 5 bases not matched to a gene; V was cut back by 2 bases and J by 5 bases. The CDR3 runs 15 residues. The germline CDR1 and CDR2 sequences are MNHEY and SVGAGI. The CDR3 DNA follows: TGTGCCAGCAGTTACCTCCAGGGGGCGAACAATGAGCAGTTCTTC. Encoded protein: CASSYLQGANNEQFF.

The chain is built from TRBV19 and TRBJ1-1; D unresolved. Germline-derived CDR1 and CDR2 are LNHDA and SQIVND (reference sequence). Trimming took off 5 bases at V and 0 bases at J, with 13 bases between the two ends. There are 15 residues in the CDR3. This chain's CDR3 is CASSRKGLMNTEAFF. The DNA for the CDR3 is TGTGCCAGTAGTCGAAAAGGACTGATGAACACTGAAGCTTTCTTT.

The chain uses TRBV19 and TRBJ2-1; the match to TRBD2 covers 10 bases. The V and J ends lost 1 base and 0 bases, in that order; junction bases with no gene match: 6. The germline gives CDR1 LNHDA, CDR2 SQIVND (reference sequence). The CDR3 extends over 18 amino acids. In DNA, the CDR3 is TGTGCCAGTAGTATAGGGGGGCTAGCGGGGGCCTCCTACAATGAGCAGTTCTTC. Protein product: CASSIGGLAGASYNEQFF.

This chain uses TRBV5-1 with TRBJ2-1; 10 bases are shared with TRBD2. The CDR3 extends over 14 amino acids. Germline lookup yields CDR1 SGHRS and CDR2 YFSETQ. The V gene end was trimmed by 4 bases and the J gene end by 4 bases; junction bases not matched to a gene: 2. CDR3 nucleotide sequence: TGCGCCAGCAGCCTAGCGGGGGAATACAATGAGCAGTTCTTC. Translation gives CASSLAGEYNEQFF.